This T cell receptor (beta chain) was identified in a study of PD-L1 blockade in urothelial cancer. Study context: Prior chemotherapy regimens per patient numbered 0 to 3. Blood was subjected to analysis at 3 weeks (second dose) and 6 weeks following treatment start. Study-level results: At 3 weeks on treatment, tumor-associated clones expanded more with durable benefit.

Between 1 and 8 samples per patient were obtained, pretreatment and on-treatment. Clones were read by immunoSEQ multiplex PCR, and TCRdb kept only the in-frame ones, dropping some. The data show about 25,000 clones, 84% seen once. Germline V gene lookup returns CDR1 MGHRA and CDR2 YSYEKL. The V gene end was trimmed by 4 bases and the J gene end by 5 bases; junction bases not matched to a gene: 6. The CDR3 is 15 residues long. With regard to this clone: The antigen remains undetermined.

This TCR came from an older man with urothelial cancer. Sequencing was performed on PBMCs, taken around atezolizumab (anti-PD-L1) treatment. The chain recombines TRBV4-1 with TRBJ1-4; the match to TRBD1 covers 8 bases. The CDR3 DNA sequence: TGCGCCAGCAGCCTGACAGGGGTAGGGAATGAAAAACTGTTTTTT. This translates into CASSLTGVGNEKLFF.